The source of this TCR beta chain is a study of blood T cell repertoires in COVID-19. This CDR3 comprises 17 residues. From germline, CDR1 is SGDLS and CDR2 YYNGEE. V shed 4 bases and J 3 bases; nucleotides not matched to a gene: 8. Repertoires were generated with immunoSEQ multiplex PCR, while TCRdb's copy carries only in-frame clones and drops some. The top ten clones hold about 7% of a sample with about 320,000 clones, roughly 85% of them seen once. This clone appeared a few times. The sequence came from a human donor in a cohort sampled during active COVID-19. V and J are TRBV9 and TRBJ2-2, with 11 nucleotides matching TRBD2. Specimen: peripheral blood. In DNA, the CDR3 is TGTGCCAGCAGCTTCTCGACTAGCGGGGTGGACACCGGGGAGCTGTTTTTT. It specifies CASSFSTSGVDTGELFF.